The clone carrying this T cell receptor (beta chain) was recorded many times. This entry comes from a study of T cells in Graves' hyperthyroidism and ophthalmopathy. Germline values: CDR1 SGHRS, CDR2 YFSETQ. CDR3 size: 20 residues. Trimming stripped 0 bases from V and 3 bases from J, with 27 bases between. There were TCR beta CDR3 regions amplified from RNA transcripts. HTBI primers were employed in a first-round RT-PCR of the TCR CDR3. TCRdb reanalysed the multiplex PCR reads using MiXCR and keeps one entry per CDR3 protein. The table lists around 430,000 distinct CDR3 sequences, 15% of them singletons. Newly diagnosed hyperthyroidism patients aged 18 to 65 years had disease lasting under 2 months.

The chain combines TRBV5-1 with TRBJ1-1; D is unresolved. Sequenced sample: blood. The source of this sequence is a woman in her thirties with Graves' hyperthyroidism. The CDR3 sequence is CASSLVAFQAETITDTEAFF. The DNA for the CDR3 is TGCGCCAGCAGCTTGGTAGCTTTTCAGGCGGAGACAATAACGGACACTGAAGCTTTCTTT.